A single sample is the source of the 7 T cell receptor beta chains below, sequenced in a study of neoadjuvant anti-PD-1 for oral cavity cancer (dated by TCRdb to 2020 to 2023). In light of the paper, this sample's time point label describes: before neoadjuvant nivolumab. Libraries were prepared through the immunoSEQ multiplex PCR assay. Sourced from immuneACCESS, this table was stored by TCRdb with only in-frame sequences that have V and J called. A share of the clones is absent; for the studies checked, an unresolved V gene accounts for under half, and the remainder has no known explanation. The sample table lists 50,000 to 65,000 clones, 65% to 80% of them with a count of one. Together, the top ten hold approximately 2.8% of the sample. Material: PBMCs, obtained before nivolumab (anti-PD-1) treatment. The receptors stem from a person aged 35 to 85 with oral cavity squamous cell carcinoma.

The table lists this clone with a few counts. The rearrangement joins TRBV19 to TRBJ1-2, with D tentatively TRBD1 (6 bases). Between the trimmed V and J ends, which lost 6 bases and 4 bases, there was a span of 6 bases. In germline, CDR1 is LNHDA, CDR2 SQIVND (reference sequence). The CDR3 loop spans 11 amino acids. The CDR3 loop is CASRQGYGYTF. The CDR3 nucleotides are TGTGCCAGTAGACAGGGCTATGGCTACACCTTC.

V usage is TRBV5-5 and J usage is TRBJ1-2; 10 bases map to TRBD1. CDR3 length: 15 amino acids. Per the germline V gene, CDR1 is SGHKS and CDR2 is YYEKEE (reference sequence). J was trimmed by 7 bases and V by 2 bases; bases with no gene match: 8. The CDR3 DNA reads as TGTGCCAGCAGCTTTCCCGGGACAGGGGATTCTGGCTACACCTTC. It yields the protein CASSFPGTGDSGYTF.

This clone was seen a few times. The chain joins TRBV5-5 to TRBJ2-1; D is possibly TRBD1 (7 bases). The CDR3 length is 18 residues. Germline assignment: CDR1 SGHKS and CDR2 YYEKEE (reference sequence). Trimming took 2 bases from V and 0 from J, leaving 18 bases between them. The CDR3, as DNA: TGTGCCAGCAGCTTAAACCCCCCAGGGGGGATCTCCTACAATGAGCAGTTCTTC. This encodes CASSLNPPGGISYNEQFF.

This chain connects TRBV5-1 to TRBJ2-1, with TRBD1 matching 8 bases. The germline V gene has CDR1 SGHRS and CDR2 YFSETQ. V lost 5 bases to trimming and J lost 7 bases; unmatched junction nucleotides: 17. The CDR3 extends over 17 amino acids. CDR3 sequence: CASRRETGELGLNEQFF. The CDR3 region has the DNA TGCGCCAGCAGGCGAGAGACAGGGGAATTAGGTTTGAATGAGCAGTTCTTC. Together with reference TRBV5-1 and TRBJ2-1, the CDR3 gives the full variable domain: KAGVTQTPRYLIKTRGQQVTLSCSPISGHRSVSWYQQTPGQGLQFLFEYFSETQRNKGNFPGRFSGRQFSNSRSEMNVSTLELGDSALYLCASRRETGELGLNEQFFGPGTRLTVL.

Regarding this clone: Other DNA sequences in this sample translate to the same CDR3. V gene TRBV6-1 combines with J gene TRBJ2-2; the D is unclear. CDR3 size: 13 residues. Trimming took 5 bases from V and 4 from J, leaving 8 bases between them. CDR1 and CDR2 from the germline V gene are MNHNS and SASEGT. CDR3 bases: TGTGCCAGCAGTCCGGTGGGCACCGGGGAGCTGTTTTTT. Translating gives CASSPVGTGELFF.

The rearrangement uses TRBV19 and TRBJ1-6, with a tentative D call TRBD1 (5 bases). The CDR3 contains 13 residues. V gave up 5 bases and J gave up 10 bases, with 12 bases separating them. Germline CDR1 LNHDA, CDR2 SQIVND (reference sequence). Written as DNA, the CDR3 is TGTGCCAGTAGTCAAACTGGGGACTCACCCCTCCACTTT. It encodes CASSQTGDSPLHF.

This chain connects TRBV19 to TRBJ1-5; D gene unclear. This CDR3 contains 15 residues. Germline CDR1 LNHDA, CDR2 SQIVND (reference sequence). V lost 6 bases to trimming and J lost 2 bases, with 14 bases between them. CDR3 amino acids: CASRTVIVGNQPQHF. Here the CDR3 DNA reads TGTGCCAGTAGGACGGTGATAGTAGGCAATCAGCCCCAGCATTTT.